The 15 T cell receptor beta chains presented below share a single source sample, sequenced in a study of regulatory T cells in long-lasting Graves disease. Investigators prepared the TCR beta libraries by applying iRepertoire HTBI primers and Arm-PCR of CDR3 regions. Each CDR3 protein is one row after TCRdb ran MiXCR on the multiplex PCR reads. The table shows a few hundred thousand distinct CDR3 sequences, with around a fifth occurring only once. Sample time point: persistent/refractory GD, antithyroid drugs over 5 years with positive TRAb. RNA extracted from PBMCs served as the sequencing template. The source was peripheral blood mononuclear cells (PBMCs), collected when the disease was refractory, from a patient treated with antithyroid drugs. The source is a female donor with Graves disease.

This clonotype turned up a few times. Being one base from a much bigger clone, this may be a read error. The chain links TRBV6-2 or TRBV6-3 to TRBJ1-1; tentative D call: TRBD1 (6 bases). The CDR3 is 18 residues long. The V end was cut by 8 bases, the J end by 4 bases, with 29 bases between. The V gene's germline CDR1 is MNHEY and CDR2 SVGEGT. Written as DNA, the CDR3 is TGTGCCAGCTGTGACGGTACAGGGATAAGGGGTTTGGGCACTGAAGCTTTCTTT. Its translation is CASCDGTGIRGLGTEAFF.

This clonotype showed up just once. CDR3 in amino acids: CSASPGTGLYEQYF. The CDR3 DNA sequence: TGCAGTGCTTCCCCCGGGACAGGGTTGTACGAGCAGTACTTC. The rearrangement links TRBV20-1 to TRBJ2-7; 9 bases fit TRBD1. The CDR3 covers 14 residues. The ends lost 5 bases at V and 4 bases at J; junction bases unmatched: 9. The V gene's germline CDR1 is DFQATT and CDR2 SNEGSKA (reference sequence).

The rearrangement joins TRBV27 to TRBJ2-2; D is uncertain. Per the germline V gene, CDR1 is MNHEY and CDR2 is SMNVEV (reference sequence). The CDR3 length is 16 residues. V was cut by 2 bases and J by 5 bases, with 15 bases left in between. In DNA form, the CDR3 reads TGTGCCAGCAGTTTAGGTAGTGGCAGGTATACCGGGGAGCTGTTTTTT. Protein sequence: CASSLGSGRYTGELFF.

This clonotype has at least ten counts. The J gene is TRBJ2-2, the V gene TRBV7-9; D may be TRBD2 (6 bases). Germline values: CDR1 SEHNR, CDR2 FQNEAQ (reference sequence). Trimming cost V 5 bases and J 8 bases, with 12 bases left between them. The CDR3 is made up of 13 amino acids. The CDR3 loop reads CASSLDGTGELFF. The CDR3 coding sequence is TGTGCCAGCAGCCTAGACGGGACTGGGGAGCTGTTTTTT. The full variable domain, with the rest looked up from reference TRBV7-9 and TRBJ2-2, is DTGVSQNPRHKITKRGQNVTFRCDPISEHNRLYWYRQTLGQGPEFLTYFQNEAQLEKSRLLSDRFSAERPKGSFSTLEIQRTEQGDSAMYLCASSLDGTGELFFGEGSRLTVL.

There are many counts of this clonotype. The chain couples TRBV7-2 to TRBJ1-2; TRBD1 matches 7 bases. After removal of 5 bases from V and 8 bases from J, the junction contained 11 bases not matched to a gene. This CDR3 is built from 14 residues. Germline CDR1 and CDR2: SGHTA and FQGNSA. This CDR3 reads CASSPGTVGKGYTF. The CDR3 region has the DNA TGTGCCAGCAGCCCGGGGACAGTAGGAAAGGGCTACACCTTC.

This clonotype was counted a few times. The rearrangement uses TRBV7-2 and TRBJ2-3; the match to TRBD2 covers 15 bases. V trimming: 5 bases; J trimming: 5 bases; junction bases outside the gene matches: 11. The CDR3 has 18 amino acids. Germline-derived CDR1 and CDR2 are SGHTA and FQGNSA. The CDR3 reads CASSLGLAGGLVVDTQYF. The CDR3 bases are TGTGCCAGCAGCCTCGGACTAGCGGGAGGGCTTGTGGTAGATACGCAGTATTTT.

This clonotype has at least ten counts. The chain joins TRBV11-2 to TRBJ2-1; 12 nucleotides align to TRBD2. The V gene end was trimmed by 4 bases and the J gene end by 8 bases; junction bases not matched to a gene: 9. This CDR3 region has 16 residues. Germline CDR1 and CDR2: SGHAT and FQNNGV. The CDR3 reads CASSSGSSGRDHEQFF. The CDR3 bases are TGTGCCAGCAGCTCAGGCTCTAGCGGGAGGGACCATGAGCAGTTCTTC.

This clonotype was seen repeatedly, ten times or more. A far larger clone is one base from this, pointing to a likely read error. The genes are TRBV7-8 and TRBJ1-4; D possibly corresponds to TRBD1 (5 bases). This CDR3 contains 15 residues. V was pared by 5 bases and J by 0 bases, with 10 bases between. CDR1 SGHVS and CDR2 FQNEAQ come from the germline V gene. The CDR3 DNA reads as TGTGCCAGCAGCCCTGACAGTGCAACTAATGAAAAACTGTTTTTT. It specifies CASSPDSATNEKLFF.

This clonotype turned up a few times. With a much larger clone just one base away, this may be a read error. The rearrangement links TRBV28 to TRBJ2-5; no clear D. This CDR3 spans 14 amino acids. CDR1 is MDHEN, CDR2 SYDVKM, per germline. CDR3 region: CASRPSGTPESQHF. DNA for the CDR3: TGTGCCAGCAGACCTTCCGGTACTCCGGAGTCCCAGCACTTC.

This sequence joins TRBV9 and TRBJ1-6, with no clear D. Between the trimmed V and J ends, which lost 4 bases and 0 bases, there was a span of 11 bases. The CDR3 has 16 residues. Germline values: CDR1 SGDLS, CDR2 YYNGEE. This CDR3 is CASSPRSFSYNSPLHF. CDR3 sequence (DNA): TGTGCCAGCAGCCCACGGTCCTTCTCCTATAATTCACCCCTCCACTTT.

Comment on this clonotype: A much more abundant neighbour one base away suggests this may be a read error. The CDR3 end shows no conserved phenylalanine or tryptophan, and so a read error is likely. This chain connects TRBV11-1 to TRBJ2-7; perhaps TRBD1 as D (5 bases). The germline V gene has CDR1 SGHAT and CDR2 FQDESV (reference sequence). This CDR3 region has 16 residues. V lost 4 bases and J 1 base, leaving 17 bases between the germline ends. The CDR3 DNA reads TGTGCCAGCAGCTCACCCTCCCGACAGTTGTCCTACGAGCAGTACCTC. Translation: CASSSPSRQLSYEQYL.

J is TRBJ2-3 and V is TRBV5-1; no firm D call. The CDR3 is 16 amino acids. Germline V CDR1 and CDR2: SGHRS, YFSETQ. The V end lost 0 bases, the J end lost 0 bases, and 11 bases lay between the germline ends. The CDR3 spells CASSLGAALSTDTQYF. The CDR3 DNA is TGCGCCAGCAGCTTGGGGGCAGCTTTAAGCACAGATACGCAGTATTTT.

The V and J genes are TRBV19 and TRBJ1-1; D is unresolved. Trimming took 7 bases from V and 4 from J, leaving 16 bases between them. Germline V gene lookup returns CDR1 LNHDA and CDR2 SQIVND (reference sequence). The length of the CDR3 is 14 residues. CDR3 in amino acids: CASNPGVVGTEAFF. The CDR3 DNA is TGTGCCAGTAATCCTGGCGTCGTGGGCACTGAAGCTTTCTTT.

This chain links TRBV7-9 with TRBJ2-6; tentatively, D is TRBD1 (6 bases). V was trimmed by 1 base and J by 1 base, leaving 11 bases between them. Germline V gives CDR1 SEHNR, CDR2 FQNEAQ (reference sequence). The CDR3 sequence is 17 residues long. Written as DNA, the CDR3 is TGTGCCAGCAGCTTAGGTGGCAGGGGATCTGGGGCCAACGTCCTGACTTTC. Protein sequence: CASSLGGRGSGANVLTF.

This clonotype has more than one count but fewer than ten. The chain carries TRBV7-9 and TRBJ2-3, with 7 bases lining up with TRBD1. CDR1 and CDR2 (germline): SEHNR, FQNEAQ (reference sequence). V dropped 5 bases and J dropped 0; count of bases not matched to a gene: 8. CDR3 size: 16 residues. The CDR3 spells CASSPLRDRSTDTQYF. The CDR3 region has the DNA TGTGCCAGCAGCCCACTCCGGGACAGAAGCACAGATACGCAGTATTTT. Using reference TRBV7-9 and TRBJ2-3 for the parts outside the CDR3, the full variable domain is DTGVSQNPRHKITKRGQNVTFRCDPISEHNRLYWYRQTLGQGPEFLTYFQNEAQLEKSRLLSDRFSAERPKGSFSTLEIQRTEQGDSAMYLCASSPLRDRSTDTQYFGPGTRLTVL.